This T cell receptor beta chain was sequenced for a study of T-cell reconstitution after alpha-beta-depleted transplantation in children. Findings of the study overall: At day 60, the high TCRbeta diversity found in some patients originated from recipient T cells and thymic progenitors that had survived.

This sample's TCRbeta library carried unique molecular identifier barcodes. TCRdb called the PCR reads again in MiXCR, with one record for every CDR3 protein. The profile covers 300,000 to 400,000 distinct CDR3 sequences, with about a sixth appearing a single time and roughly 40% taken by the ten largest. Germline values: CDR1 SGHTA, CDR2 FQGTGA. Germline trimming cut 2 bases from V and 3 bases from J; bases unmatched to any gene: 4. The CDR3 is 16 amino acids. As regards this clonotype: Its specificity is unknown.

Source: PBMCs, mostly from graft donor cells, taken 360 days after TCRalphabeta/CD19-depleted stem cell transplant. V and J are TRBV7-3 and TRBJ2-1; 10 nucleotides match TRBD2. This clonotype originated in a male patient between 2 and 10 years old who had a stem cell transplant for acute lymphoblastic leukemia, so the T cells may come from the graft donor. The CDR3 loop is CASSLFPSGSYNEQFF. As DNA, the CDR3 is TGTGCCAGCAGCTTATTCCCTAGCGGGAGCTACAATGAGCAGTTCTTC.